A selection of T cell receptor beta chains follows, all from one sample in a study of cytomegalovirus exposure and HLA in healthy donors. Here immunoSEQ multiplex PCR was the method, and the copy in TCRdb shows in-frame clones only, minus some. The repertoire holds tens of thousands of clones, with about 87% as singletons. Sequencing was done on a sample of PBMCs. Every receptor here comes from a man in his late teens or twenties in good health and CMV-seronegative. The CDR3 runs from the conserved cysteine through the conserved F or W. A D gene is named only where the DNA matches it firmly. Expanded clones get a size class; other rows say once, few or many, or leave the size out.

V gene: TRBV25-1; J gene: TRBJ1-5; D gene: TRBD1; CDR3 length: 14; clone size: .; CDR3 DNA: TGTGCCAGCAGTGGGACAGGTCACAATCAGCCCCAGCATTTT; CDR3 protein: CASSGTGHNQPQHF
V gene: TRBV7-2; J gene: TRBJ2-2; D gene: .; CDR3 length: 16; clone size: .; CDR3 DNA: TGTGCCAGCAGCTCTAGGGGGAATCCTAACACCGGGGAGCTGTTTTTT; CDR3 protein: CASSSRGNPNTGELFF
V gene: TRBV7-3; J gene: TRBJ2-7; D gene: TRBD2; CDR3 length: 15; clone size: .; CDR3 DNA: TGTGCCAGCAGCCCGCCGACTAGCGGGAGGCGCGAGCAGTACTTC; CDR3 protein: CASSPPTSGRREQYF
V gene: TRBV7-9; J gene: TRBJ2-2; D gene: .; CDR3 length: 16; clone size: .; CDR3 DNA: TGTGCCAGCAGCTTAAGGAACTCCGGGGTAACCGGGGAGCTGTTTTTT; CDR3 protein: CASSLRNSGVTGELFF
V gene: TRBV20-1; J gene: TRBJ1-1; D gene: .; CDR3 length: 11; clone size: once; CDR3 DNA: TGCAGTGCTAGACCCACAGGTGTTTCTTTCTTT; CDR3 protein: CSARPTGVSFF
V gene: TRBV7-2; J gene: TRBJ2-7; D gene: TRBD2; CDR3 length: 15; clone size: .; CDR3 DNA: TGTGCCAGCAGCTCCCGCAATGCGGGAGGGTTCGAGCAGTACTTC; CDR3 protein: CASSSRNAGGFEQYF
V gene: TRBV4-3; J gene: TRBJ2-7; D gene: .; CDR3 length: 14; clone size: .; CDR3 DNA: TGCGCCAGCAGCCTCGACAGGTCCCCCTACGAGCAGTACTTC; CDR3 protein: CASSLDRSPYEQYF
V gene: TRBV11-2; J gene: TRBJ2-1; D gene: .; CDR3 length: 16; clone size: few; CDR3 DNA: TGTGCCAGCAGCCCCGGAGCCCTAGCGTATAACAATGAGCAGTTCTTC; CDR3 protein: CASSPGALAYNNEQFF
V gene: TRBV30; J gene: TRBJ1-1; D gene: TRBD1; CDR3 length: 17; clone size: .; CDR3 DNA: TGTGCCTGGAGTGGAATCGGACAGGGCTGGAGGAACACTGAAGCTTTCTTT; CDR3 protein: CAWSGIGQGWRNTEAFF
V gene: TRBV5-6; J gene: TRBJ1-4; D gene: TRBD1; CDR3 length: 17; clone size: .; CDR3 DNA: TGTGCCAGCAGCTCCTACCCGGGACAGACAACTAATGAAAAACTGTTTTTT; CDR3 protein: CASSSYPGQTTNEKLFF
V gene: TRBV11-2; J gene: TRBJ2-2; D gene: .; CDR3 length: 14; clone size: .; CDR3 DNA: TGTGCCAGCAGCCAGGGGCGATCCACCGGGGAGCTGTTTTTT; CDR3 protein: CASSQGRSTGELFF
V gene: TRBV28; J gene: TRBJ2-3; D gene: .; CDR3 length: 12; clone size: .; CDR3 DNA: TGTGCCAGCACCCGACGGCGGAATACGCAGTATTTT; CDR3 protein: CASTRRRNTQYF
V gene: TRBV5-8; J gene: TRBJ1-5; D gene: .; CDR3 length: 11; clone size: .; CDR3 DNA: TGTGCCAGCAGCCAGAATCAGCCCCAGCATTTT; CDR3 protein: CASSQNQPQHF
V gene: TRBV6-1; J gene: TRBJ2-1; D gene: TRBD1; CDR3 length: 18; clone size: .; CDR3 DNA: TGTGCCAGCAGTGAACTATCCTTGGACAGGGAAATCGTGAATGAGCAGTTCTTC; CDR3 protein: CASSELSLDREIVNEQFF
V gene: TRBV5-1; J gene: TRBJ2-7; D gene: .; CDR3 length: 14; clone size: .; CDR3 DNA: TGCGCCAGCAGCCGGGCGGCGGGTACCTACGAGCAGTACTTC; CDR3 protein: CASSRAAGTYEQYF
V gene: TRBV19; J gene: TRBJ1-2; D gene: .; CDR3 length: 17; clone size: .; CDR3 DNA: TGTGCCAGTAGTATAAATCGACAGAGCCATTTTAACTATGGCTACACCTTC; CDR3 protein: CASSINRQSHFNYGYTF
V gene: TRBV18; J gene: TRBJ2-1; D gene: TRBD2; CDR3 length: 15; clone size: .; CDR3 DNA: TGTGCCAGCTCGCCCGGGACTAGCGGGAAGAATGAGCAGTTCTTC; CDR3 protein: CASSPGTSGKNEQFF
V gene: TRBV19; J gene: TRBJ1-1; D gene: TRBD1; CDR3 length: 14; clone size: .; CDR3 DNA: TGTGCCAGTAGCACTAAGACAGGGACCACTGAAGCTTTCTTT; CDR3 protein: CASSTKTGTTEAFF
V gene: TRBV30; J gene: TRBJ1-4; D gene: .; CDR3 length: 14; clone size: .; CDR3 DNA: TGTGCCTGGAGTACGGGGGGCTGGAATGAAAAACTGTTTTTT; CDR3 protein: CAWSTGGWNEKLFF
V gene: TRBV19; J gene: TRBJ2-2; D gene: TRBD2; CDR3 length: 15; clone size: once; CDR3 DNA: TGTGCCAGTAGTATCTGGTCCAGCGGGGCCGGGGAGCTGTTTTTT; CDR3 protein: CASSIWSSGAGELFF
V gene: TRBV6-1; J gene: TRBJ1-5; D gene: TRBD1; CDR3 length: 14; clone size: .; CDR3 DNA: TGTGCCAGCAGAGGGACAGGTGGCAATCAGCCCCAGCATTTT; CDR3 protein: CASRGTGGNQPQHF
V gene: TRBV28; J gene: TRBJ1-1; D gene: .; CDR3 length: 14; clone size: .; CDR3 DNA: TGTGCCAGCAGTCCCCCACGAGCCTACACTGAAGCTTTCTTT; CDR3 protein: CASSPPRAYTEAFF
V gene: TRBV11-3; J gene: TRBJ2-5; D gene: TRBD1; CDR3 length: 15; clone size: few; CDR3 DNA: TGTGCCAGCAGCCCGGGACAGGGAGGATCGGAGACCCAGTACTTC; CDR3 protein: CASSPGQGGSETQYF
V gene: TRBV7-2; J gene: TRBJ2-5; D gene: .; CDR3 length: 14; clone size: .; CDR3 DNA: TGTGCCAGCGGGGCACCCCCGCGGCAAGAGACCCAGTACTTC; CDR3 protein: CASGAPPRQETQYF
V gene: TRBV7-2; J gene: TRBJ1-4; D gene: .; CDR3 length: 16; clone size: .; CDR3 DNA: TGTGCCAGCAGCTTACTAGGGAACAGGGTCGCGGAAAAACTGTTTTTT; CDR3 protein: CASSLLGNRVAEKLFF
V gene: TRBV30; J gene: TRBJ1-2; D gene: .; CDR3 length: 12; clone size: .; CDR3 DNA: TGTGCCTGGAGTGCGCGGTCCTATGGCTACACCTTC; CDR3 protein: CAWSARSYGYTF
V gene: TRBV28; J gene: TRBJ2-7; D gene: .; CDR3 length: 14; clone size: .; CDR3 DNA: TGTGCCACCCTATCCCGGACAGATTACTACGAGCAGTACTTC; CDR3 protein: CATLSRTDYYEQYF
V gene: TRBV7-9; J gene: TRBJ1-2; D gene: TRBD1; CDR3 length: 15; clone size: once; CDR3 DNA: TGTGCCAGCAGCTCCGACAGGGGTCTTGACTATGGCTACACCTTC; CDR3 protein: CASSSDRGLDYGYTF
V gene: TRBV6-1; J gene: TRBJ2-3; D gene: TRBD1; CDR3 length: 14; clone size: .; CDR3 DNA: TGTGCCAGCAGTGCCCGACAGGGGGCAGATACGCAGTATTTT; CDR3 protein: CASSARQGADTQYF
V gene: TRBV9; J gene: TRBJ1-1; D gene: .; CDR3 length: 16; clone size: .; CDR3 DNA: TGTGCCAGCAGCGCGACGGGGGGGACGGGGAACACTGAAGCTTTCTTT; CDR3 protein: CASSATGGTGNTEAFF
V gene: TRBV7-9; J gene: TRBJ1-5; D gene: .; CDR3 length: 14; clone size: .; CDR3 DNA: TGTGCCAGCAGCTTCGAGGGTTCGGGTCAGCCCCAGCATTTT; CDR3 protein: CASSFEGSGQPQHF
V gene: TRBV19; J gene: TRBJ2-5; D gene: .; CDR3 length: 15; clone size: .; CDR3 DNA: TGTGCCAGTAGTAATTGGTACCGGGATGAGGAGACCCAGTACTTC; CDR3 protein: CASSNWYRDEETQYF
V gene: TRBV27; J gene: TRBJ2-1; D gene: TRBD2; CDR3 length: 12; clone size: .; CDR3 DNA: TGTGCCAGCAGTTTAGGGGGGGATGAGCAGTTCTTC; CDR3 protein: CASSLGGDEQFF
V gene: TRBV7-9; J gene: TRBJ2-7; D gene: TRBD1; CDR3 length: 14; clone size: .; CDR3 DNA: TGTGCCAGCAGCTCCCCCGGGACAGACTACGAGCAGTACTTC; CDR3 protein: CASSSPGTDYEQYF